The 18 T cell receptor beta chains reported below all come from one sample, sequenced in a study of response to subunit inactivated influenza vaccine. TCRdb ran MiXCR on the RT-PCR reads and lists one entry per CDR3 protein. Among roughly 570,000 distinct CDR3 sequences listed, over 10% were seen once. Specimen: PBMCs from blood, collected roughly 46 days after vaccination. The receptors were gathered from a man aged 45-65 years who received an inactivated influenza vaccine.

There are many counts of this clonotype. V and J are TRBV12-3 or TRBV12-4 and TRBJ2-7; D is undetermined. This CDR3 spans 15 amino acids. Trimming shortened V by 4 bases and J by 1 base, and 14 bases separated the two germline ends. Here the CDR3 reads CASSSTWTNSYEQYF. As DNA, the CDR3 is TGTGCCAGCAGTTCAACTTGGACCAATTCCTACGAGCAGTACTTC.

This clonotype was detected only a few times. The V call is TRBV6-2 or TRBV6-3, the J call TRBJ2-5; D not resolved. Germline assignment: CDR1 MNHEY and CDR2 SVGEGT. This CDR3 region has 13 residues. Trimming cost V 2 bases and J 7 bases, with 11 bases left between them. The CDR3 coding sequence is TGTGCCAGCAGTTACGGTGCTTTGGGGACCCAGTACTTC. Protein product: CASSYGALGTQYF.

V gene TRBV4-1 combines with J gene TRBJ1-3; no reliable D call. This CDR3 region has 15 residues. Trimming stripped 1 base from V and 2 bases from J, with 9 bases between. The V gene's germline CDR1 is MGHRA and CDR2 YSYEKL. The CDR3 nucleotides read TGCGCCAGCAGCCAAGGGGAGGTAGCTGGAAACACCATATATTTT. Protein: CASSQGEVAGNTIYF.

This clonotype came up a few times. V usage is TRBV2 and J usage is TRBJ1-2; 8 nucleotides match TRBD1. V was clipped by 4 bases and J by 5 bases; unmatched bases: 9. This CDR3 is 15 amino acids long. CDR1 and CDR2 (germline): SNHLY, FYNNEI. The CDR3 bases are TGTGCCAGCAGTGCTCCCGACAGGGGTCGATATGGCTACACCTTC. Protein product: CASSAPDRGRYGYTF.

The CDR3: CSARPPGRETQYF. CDR3 coding DNA: TGCAGTGCTAGACCTCCCGGGAGAGAGACCCAGTACTTC. The chain employs TRBV20-1 and TRBJ2-5, with D possibly matching TRBD2 (6 bases). This CDR3 is built from 13 residues. The V gene's germline CDR1 is DFQATT and CDR2 SNEGSKA (reference sequence). Trimming removed 2 bases at V and 4 bases at J, with 11 bases between.

V and J are TRBV14 and TRBJ2-7; 9 bases match TRBD2. Trimming removed 0 bases from V and 0 bases from J; junction bases left unmatched: 27. CDR1 is SGHDN, CDR2 FVKESK, per germline. The CDR3 sequence is 24 residues long. The CDR3 coding sequence is TGTGCCAGCAGCCAAGATCGAGTTAGCGGGAGAGTCCTCGGAGGGGGTTCGGGCTCCTACGAGCAGTACTTC. As protein: CASSQDRVSGRVLGGGSGSYEQYF.

This rearrangement joins TRBV5-1 to TRBJ2-2, with D possibly being TRBD1 (7 bases). Germline-derived CDR1 and CDR2 are SGHRS and YFSETQ. V lost 7 bases, J lost 5 bases, and 12 bases lay in between. The CDR3 runs 13 residues. CDR3 protein: CASGRGDTGELFF. CDR3 in DNA: TGCGCCAGCGGCAGGGGGGATACCGGGGAGCTGTTTTTT.

This sequence joins TRBV14 and TRBJ2-5; the match to TRBD2 covers 7 bases. Germline loops: CDR1 SGHDN, CDR2 FVKESK. Unmatched junction bases numbered 5, after V lost 10 bases and J lost 0 bases. The length of the CDR3 is 13 residues. This CDR3 reads CATKAGNQETQYF. CDR3 coding DNA: TGTGCCACCAAAGCGGGAAACCAAGAGACCCAGTACTTC.

V gene TRBV2 combines with J gene TRBJ2-1; no reliable D call. The V gene's germline CDR1 is SNHLY and CDR2 FYNNEI. V was trimmed by 3 bases and J by 7 bases, leaving 4 bases between them. This CDR3 is built from 11 residues. CDR3 coding DNA: TGTGCCAGCAGTGACCTAAATGAGCAGTTCTTC. Translation: CASSDLNEQFF.

The chain employs TRBV19 and TRBJ2-7; TRBD1 agrees at 9 bases. The CDR3 spans 14 residues. Trimming removed 4 bases from V and 0 bases from J; junction bases left unmatched: 1. The germline gives CDR1 LNHDA, CDR2 SQIVND (reference sequence). For the CDR3, the DNA is TGTGCCAGTAGTACGGACAGGGGCTCCTACGAGCAGTACTTC. It yields the protein CASSTDRGSYEQYF.

In DNA form, the CDR3 reads TGTGCCAGCAGCTCTACGTTGGACTCCTACAATGAGCAGTTCTTC. This translates into CASSSTLDSYNEQFF. The chain has TRBV5-5 and TRBJ2-1, with D unclear. Per germline, CDR1 SGHKS and CDR2 YYEKEE (reference sequence). The CDR3 contains 15 residues. V was shortened by 3 bases and J by 0 bases, with 10 bases between the two germline ends.

The rearrangement joins TRBV24-1 to TRBJ2-1, with D perhaps TRBD1 or TRBD2 (7 bases each). The CDR3 runs 16 residues. V was trimmed by 9 bases and J by 3 bases, leaving 20 bases between them. The V gene's germline CDR1 is KGHDR and CDR2 SFDVKD. The CDR3, as DNA: TGTGCCACCGGGACAGACGGGGGGAGACTCTACAATGAGCAGTTCTTC. This codes for CATGTDGGRLYNEQFF.

This clonotype was seen more than once but under ten times. In nucleotides, the CDR3 is TGTGCTAGTGGTTTGACAGGACTAGCGGGCTCCTACAATGAGCAGTTCTTC. This translates into CASGLTGLAGSYNEQFF. The rearrangement joins TRBV12-5 to TRBJ2-1; 11 bases align to TRBD2. With 2 bases clipped from V and 0 bases from J, the junction kept 3 bases outside the gene matches. CDR1 and CDR2 (germline): LGHNT, FRNRAP. This CDR3 has 17 residues.

The table lists this clonotype with many counts. Germline and junction disagree at one end, which may indicate a read error. The chain carries TRBV5-1 and TRBJ2-5; TRBD1 might be the D (6 bases). The CDR3 sequence is 11 residues long. Germline V gene lookup returns CDR1 SGHRS and CDR2 YFSETQ. As DNA, the CDR3 is TGTGCCAGCAGCTTAGAGGGGGCCCAGTACTTC. It specifies CASSLEGAQYF.

V usage is TRBV4-2 and J usage is TRBJ2-7; TRBD2 might be the D (5 bases). The CDR3 has 14 residues. V lost 1 base to trimming and J lost 4 bases, with 11 bases between them. The germline gives CDR1 LGHNA, CDR2 YNFKEQ. The chain's CDR3 is CASSQGVRGYEQYF. The CDR3 DNA follows: TGTGCCAGCAGCCAAGGGGTTCGGGGATACGAGCAGTACTTC.

This clonotype was seen a handful of times. V and J are TRBV7-8 and TRBJ2-5; D is perhaps TRBD2 (6 bases). Germline CDR1 is SGHVS and CDR2 is FQNEAQ. Trimming pared 5 bases from V and 1 base from J, leaving 20 bases between. The CDR3 spans 17 residues. CDR3 sequence (DNA): TGTGCCAGCAGCCGAACCTCCCGGCGGGGCACCCAAGAGACCCAGTACTTC. Amino acid sequence: CASSRTSRRGTQETQYF.

The chain combines TRBV30 with TRBJ2-7; D gene unclear. The CDR3 is made up of 14 amino acids. V was shortened by 5 bases and J by 0 bases, with 14 bases between the two germline ends. The germline gives CDR1 GTSNPN, CDR2 SVGIG (reference sequence). The CDR3 DNA follows: TGTGCCTGGCGTAACAAGGGCAGCTCCTACGAGCAGTACTTC. Its protein is CAWRNKGSSYEQYF.

The sample holds many counts of this clonotype. This chain uses TRBV3-1 with TRBJ2-2; D might be TRBD1 (5 bases). The CDR3 sequence is 16 residues long. Trimming shortened V by 3 bases and J by 0 bases, and 11 bases separated the two germline ends. Per germline, CDR1 LGHDT and CDR2 YNNKEL (reference sequence). The CDR3 reads CASSHRTHANTGELFF. CDR3 bases: TGTGCCAGCAGCCACCGGACACACGCGAACACCGGGGAGCTGTTTTTT.